The clone carrying this TCR beta chain counts as medium-sized. CFSE-labeled PBMCs were cultured 5 to 6 days with peptide pools, each at about 0.97 ug/mL. Unfixed live CD56-CD19-CD16-CD3+CD4+ CFSE-low cells were sorted as proliferating CD4 T cells. The V end lost 2 bases, the J end lost 2 bases, and 17 bases lay between the germline ends. CDR3 size: 16 residues. Germline-derived CDR1 and CDR2 are SQVTM and ANQGSEA. This record comes from a study of Japanese encephalitis immunity and Zika vaccine responses. Looking at the study overall: ZIKV 15-mer peptides overlapped by 11 residues and had predicted affinity under 50 nM. General study results and limits: Post-ZPIV, conserved-ZIKV-epitope CD4 repertoires in JEV-pre-vaccinated donors shrank significantly.

TCRdb redid the calling of the 5' RACE reads with MiXCR, one entry per CDR3 protein. Of 200 to 250 distinct CDR3 sequences listed, about 9.8% are singletons. This specimen consisted of antigen-activated CD4+ T cells from blood, cultured, obtained during a Zika inactivated vaccine study. This chain uses TRBV29-1 with TRBJ2-3; perhaps TRBD1 as D (5 bases). The sequence was obtained from an adult woman who received an inactivated Zika virus vaccine. This chain's CDR3 is CSVELRTYPYTDTQYF. The CDR3 DNA is TGCAGCGTTGAATTGAGGACATACCCTTACACAGATACGCAGTATTTT.